Presented here are 29 T cell receptor beta chains from one specimen sequenced in a study of CD8 T cells in ankylosing spondylitis. Using its own MiXCR run on the 5' RACE reads, TCRdb lists one record per CDR3 protein. The sample shows 220,000 or so distinct CDR3 sequences, under 12% of them seen only once. The material sequenced was blood, either unsorted or a sorted T cell fraction (not recorded which). These receptors originate from a male donor with ankylosing spondylitis or in good health (not recorded which).

The chain links TRBV14 to TRBJ2-5; either TRBD1 or TRBD2 may supply D (6 bases each). Deletions cut 1 base from V and 4 bases from J, with 13 bases between. The CDR3 totals 15 residues. CDR1 and CDR2 from the germline V gene are SGHDN and FVKESK. The CDR3 DNA sequence: TGTGCCAGCAGCCAAGGAGGGGGGAGGCGAGAGACCCAGTACTTC. Amino acids: CASSQGGGRRETQYF.

In its sample, this clonotype was seen a few times. This chain links TRBV7-8 with TRBJ1-1, with 9 nucleotides matching TRBD1. The CDR3 length is 16 residues. Per the germline V gene, CDR1 is SGHVS and CDR2 is FQNEAQ. V was clipped by 1 base and J by 4 bases; unmatched bases: 7. Here the CDR3 reads CASSLGTQGARTEAFF. The CDR3 nucleotides read TGTGCCAGCAGCTTAGGGACACAGGGGGCGCGCACTGAAGCTTTCTTT.

This clonotype appeared a few times. The rearrangement uses TRBV7-9 and TRBJ1-1; TRBD1 might be the D (6 bases). The CDR3 runs to 13 residues. Trimming stripped 9 bases from V and 3 bases from J, with 14 bases between. The germline CDR1 and CDR2 sequences are SEHNR and FQNEAQ (reference sequence). CDR3 amino acids: CARQGSEDTEAFF. CDR3 DNA sequence: TGTGCCAGACAGGGAAGTGAGGACACTGAAGCTTTCTTT.

V usage is TRBV5-1 and J usage is TRBJ2-3; D possibly uses TRBD1 or TRBD2 (5 bases each). V was cut by 3 bases and J by 0 bases, with 17 bases left in between. This CDR3 comprises 17 residues. Germline CDR1 reads SGHRS; CDR2 reads YFSETQ. In DNA form, the CDR3 reads TGCGCCAGCAGCTCGCCCCCGGGGACCGCTAGCACAGATACGCAGTATTTT. Translated, it gives CASSSPPGTASTDTQYF. Full variable domain (outside the CDR3, taken from reference TRBV5-1 and TRBJ2-3): KAGVTQTPRYLIKTRGQQVTLSCSPISGHRSVSWYQQTPGQGLQFLFEYFSETQRNKGNFPGRFSGRQFSNSRSEMNVSTLELGDSALYLCASSSPPGTASTDTQYFGPGTRLTVL.

The DNA of the CDR3 is TGCAGTGCTAGAGATGGGGGGTTAGAGACCCAGTACTTC. As protein: CSARDGGLETQYF. V usage is TRBV20-1 and J usage is TRBJ2-5, with D possibly being TRBD2 (6 bases). Trimming removed 0 bases at V and 4 bases at J, with 9 bases between. Germline loops: CDR1 DFQATT, CDR2 SNEGSKA (reference sequence). There are 13 residues in the CDR3.

This clonotype was observed at least ten times. The rearrangement uses TRBV20-1 and TRBJ2-2; D ambiguous. V lost 2 bases to trimming and J lost 3 bases, with 13 bases between them. Germline assignment: CDR1 DFQATT and CDR2 SNEGSKA (reference sequence). The CDR3 runs to 15 residues. CDR3 amino acids: CSARPVLRDTGELFF. The CDR3 DNA is TGCAGTGCTAGACCCGTCCTGCGCGACACCGGGGAGCTGTTTTTT.

Worth noting for this clonotype: Since a much larger clone is just one base distant, this may be a read error. This chain connects TRBV29-1 to TRBJ2-1; tentatively, D is TRBD1 or TRBD2 (5 bases each). This CDR3 is 14 amino acids long. Germline CDR1 is SQVTM and CDR2 is ANQGSEA. The CDR3: CTAFLGEIYNEQFF. CDR3 bases: TGCACCGCCTTCCTGGGGGAAATCTACAATGAGCAGTTCTTC.

This clonotype was seen many times. This chain joins TRBV6-1 and TRBJ2-2; 7 nucleotides match TRBD1. Germline-derived CDR1 and CDR2 are MNHNS and SASEGT. J gave up 1 base and V 6 bases, and 5 bases lay outside the gene matches. The CDR3 contains 15 residues. CDR3 sequence: CASRRTGENTGELFF. CDR3 bases: TGTGCCAGCAGGAGGACAGGAGAGAACACCGGGGAGCTGTTTTTT.

The rearrangement uses TRBV5-1 and TRBJ2-7; TRBD2 aligns across 11 bases. The V and J ends lost 2 bases and 5 bases, in that order; junction bases with no gene match: 6. Per the germline V gene, CDR1 is SGHRS and CDR2 is YFSETQ. This CDR3 is 15 amino acids long. Here the CDR3 reads CASSFSGGAGNEQYF. The CDR3 DNA is TGCGCCAGCAGCTTTAGCGGGGGGGCCGGGAACGAGCAGTACTTC.

This clonotype occurred many times. CDR3 loop: CASSWYGNTIYF. In DNA form, the CDR3 reads TGTGCCAGCAGCTGGTACGGAAACACCATATATTTT. The chain employs TRBV7-2 and TRBJ1-3, with D hard to call. The V gene lost 4 bases and the J gene lost 4 bases, with 5 bases spanning the gap. The CDR3 runs 12 residues. The germline V gene has CDR1 SGHTA and CDR2 FQGNSA.

A remark on this clonotype: This could be a read error, since a much larger clone is one nucleotide away. This chain joins TRBV10-3 and TRBJ2-1, with D unclear. Germline V gene data show CDR1 as ENHRY and CDR2 as SYGVKD. The CDR3 has 13 residues. CDR3 sequence reads: CTISDPTANEQFF. CDR3 bases: TGTACCATCAGTGACCCCACAGCTAATGAGCAGTTCTTC.

The chain joins TRBV12-3 or TRBV12-4 to TRBJ2-1; D is perhaps TRBD1 (6 bases). The CDR3 sequence is 16 residues long. V lost 3 bases to trimming and J lost 5 bases, with 17 bases between them. CDR3 bases: TGTGCCAGCAGTTTGTGGGGAAGAACAGGGAACAATGAGCAGTTCTTC. Its translation: CASSLWGRTGNNEQFF.

This clonotype showed up many times. This chain links TRBV12-3 or TRBV12-4 with TRBJ2-5; unclear D gene. The length of the CDR3 is 14 residues. V shed 1 base and J shed 4 bases, with 10 bases lying between them. In nucleotides, the CDR3 is TGTGCCAGCAGTTTAGGGGAAGTGGGAGAGACCCAGTACTTC. Translation: CASSLGEVGETQYF.

There are a few counts of this clonotype. The chain has TRBV7-2 and TRBJ2-5, with D unclear. The CDR3 is 14 residues long. The V end was cut by 4 bases, the J end by 2 bases, with 11 bases between. Germline V gene lookup returns CDR1 SGHTA and CDR2 FQGNSA. Here the CDR3 DNA reads TGTGCCAGCAGCTCGATTGGCGTACAAGAGACCCAGTACTTC. It translates to CASSSIGVQETQYF.

The V gene is TRBV11-2, the J gene TRBJ2-7; tentative D call: TRBD1 (5 bases). The germline V gene encodes CDR1 SGHAT and CDR2 FQNNGV. CDR3 size: 14 residues. The V end was cut by 3 bases, the J end by 2 bases, with 11 bases between. As DNA, the CDR3 is TGTGCCAGCAGCTTCCCCGACAGACCCTACGAGCAGTACTTC. Translated, it gives CASSFPDRPYEQYF.

This clonotype has ten or more counts. The rearrangement links TRBV5-1 to TRBJ2-7; no firm D call. V lost 4 bases, J lost 4 bases, and 3 bases lay in between. This CDR3 comprises 10 residues. Germline V CDR1 and CDR2: SGHRS, YFSETQ. The CDR3 here is CASSKYEQYF. The CDR3 DNA reads TGCGCCAGCAGCAAATACGAGCAGTACTTC.

The table lists this clonotype with many counts. The J gene is TRBJ1-1, the V gene TRBV5-1; 12 bases fit TRBD1. Germline V lookup: CDR1 SGHRS, CDR2 YFSETQ. The CDR3 length is 17 residues. V lost 4 bases, J lost 3 bases, and 10 bases stayed unmatched. CDR3 sequence reads: CASSTTGTGGVYTEAFF. The CDR3 DNA is TGCGCCAGCAGCACGACCGGGACAGGGGGCGTCTACACTGAAGCTTTCTTT.

In this sample, this clonotype turned up many times. The CDR3 nucleotides are TGCAGCGTTGCTGAGGGAGGGGGCCCCAATGAGCAGTTCTTC. Residues: CSVAEGGGPNEQFF. The genes are TRBV29-1 and TRBJ2-1; possibly TRBD1 or TRBD2 for D (7 bases each). Germline V gene data show CDR1 as SQVTM and CDR2 as ANQGSEA. The germline V and J ends were trimmed by 4 bases and 6 bases, with 16 bases remaining between them. The CDR3 length is 14 residues.

This clonotype was seen a handful of times. V gene TRBV2 combines with J gene TRBJ2-1; 8 nucleotides match TRBD2. The germline CDR1 and CDR2 sequences are SNHLY and FYNNEI. The V segment lost 3 bases and the J segment 7 bases; nucleotides outside the gene matches: 11. The CDR3 runs 16 residues. Here the CDR3 DNA reads TGTGCCAGCAGTGATGTGTTGCGGGGGGCGTATAATGAGCAGTTCTTC. Translated, it gives CASSDVLRGAYNEQFF.

The chain combines TRBV9 with TRBJ2-5, with 8 bases that match TRBD2. J gave up 2 bases and V 4 bases, and 10 bases lay outside the gene matches. This CDR3 contains 16 residues. Germline V lookup: CDR1 SGDLS, CDR2 YYNGEE. CDR3 protein: CASSISAGTRQETQYF. The CDR3 DNA reads as TGTGCCAGCAGCATCTCCGCCGGGACTAGGCAAGAGACCCAGTACTTC.

The V and J genes are TRBV12-3 or TRBV12-4 and TRBJ2-1; D remains unclear. There are 15 residues in the CDR3. V dropped 5 bases and J dropped 6 bases, with 17 bases sitting between them. For the CDR3, the DNA is TGTGCCAGCAGTCCCTGGGATAGCCCCCCCAATGAGCAGTTCTTC. Its translation is CASSPWDSPPNEQFF.

In its sample, this clonotype was seen many times. The chain links TRBV7-2 to TRBJ1-5; D is ambiguous. The CDR3 extends over 14 amino acids. The germline gives CDR1 SGHTA, CDR2 FQGNSA. Between the trimmed V and J ends, which lost 1 base and 3 bases, there was a span of 7 bases. Here the CDR3 DNA reads TGTGCCAGCAGCTTAGGGCAGGACAATCAGCCCCAGCATTTT. As protein: CASSLGQDNQPQHF.

This clonotype was detected only a few times. The V gene is TRBV7-2, the J gene TRBJ1-5; TRBD1 matches 9 bases. Germline V lookup: CDR1 SGHTA, CDR2 FQGNSA. The CDR3 length is 13 residues. Unmatched junction bases numbered 6, after V lost 8 bases and J lost 7 bases. The CDR3 sequence is CASEQGAGQPQHF. CDR3 in DNA: TGTGCCAGCGAACAGGGGGCAGGGCAGCCCCAGCATTTT.

This clonotype was detected many times. V and J are TRBV24-1 and TRBJ2-6; D tentatively fits TRBD1 or TRBD2 (5 bases each). V lost 4 bases to trimming and J lost 0 bases, with 12 bases between them. This CDR3 region has 17 residues. Looked up from germline, CDR1 is KGHDR and CDR2 is SFDVKD. The CDR3 DNA reads as TGTGCCACCAGTGACACTGGGACGCTCTCTGGGGCCAACGTCCTGACTTTC. It encodes CATSDTGTLSGANVLTF.

This clonotype has a handful of counts. The chain joins TRBV3-1 to TRBJ1-1; perhaps TRBD1 as D (5 bases). CDR1 and CDR2 from the germline V gene are LGHDT and YNNKEL (reference sequence). The CDR3 totals 13 residues. Trimming stripped 3 bases from V and 8 bases from J, with 13 bases between. For the CDR3, the DNA is TGTGCCAGCAGCCATCGACAGCGTTCCGAAGCTTTCTTT. Translation: CASSHRQRSEAFF.

This clonotype was detected ten times or more. The J gene is TRBJ1-5, the V gene TRBV5-1, with D possibly being TRBD1 (6 bases). Trimming cost V 3 bases and J 9 bases, with 13 bases left between them. The CDR3 is 13 amino acids. Germline V CDR1 and CDR2: SGHRS, YFSETQ. The CDR3 coding sequence is TGCGCCAGCAGCTCCCAGGGGTCAGGGCCCCAGCATTTT. Protein: CASSSQGSGPQHF. Combining the CDR3 with reference TRBV5-1 and TRBJ1-5 gives the whole variable domain KAGVTQTPRYLIKTRGQQVTLSCSPISGHRSVSWYQQTPGQGLQFLFEYFSETQRNKGNFPGRFSGRQFSNSRSEMNVSTLELGDSALYLCASSSQGSGPQHFGDGTRLSIL.

The chain joins TRBV20-1 to TRBJ2-1; D assignment may be TRBD1 or TRBD2 (5 bases each). The germline V gene encodes CDR1 DFQATT and CDR2 SNEGSKA (reference sequence). This CDR3 has 15 residues. V shed 0 bases and J shed 2 bases, with 11 bases lying between them. CDR3 nucleotides: TGCAGTGCTAGAGACAGGGACCGGACCTACAATGAGCAGTTCTTC. Translated: CSARDRDRTYNEQFF.

As regards this clonotype: The conserved closing phenylalanine or tryptophan is absent in this CDR3, likely reflecting a read error. The chain is built from TRBV3-1 and TRBJ2-3, with 11 bases fitting TRBD2. V shed 5 bases, J shed 6 bases, and the junction held 13 bases outside the gene matches. Looked up from germline, CDR1 is LGHDT and CDR2 is YNNKEL (reference sequence). The CDR3 covers 17 residues. CDR3 sequence reads: CASSGGTSGWKRDTQYI. For the CDR3, the DNA is TGTGCCAGCAGCGGCGGGACTAGCGGATGGAAGAGGGATACGCAGTATATT.

This clonotype came up many times. The genes are TRBV7-2 and TRBJ2-5; 11 bases fit TRBD2. V was clipped by 5 bases and J by 1 base; unmatched bases: 9. The CDR3 is made up of 17 amino acids. Germline values: CDR1 SGHTA, CDR2 FQGNSA. CDR3 protein: CASSRGGTSGGQETQYF. In DNA form, the CDR3 reads TGTGCCAGCAGCCGGGGAGGGACTAGCGGTGGCCAAGAGACCCAGTACTTC. Complete variable domain (other parts from reference TRBV7-2 and TRBJ2-5): GAGVSQSPSNKVTEKGKDVELRCDPISGHTALYWYRQSLGQGLEFLIYFQGNSAPDKSGLPSDRFSAERTGGSVSTLTIQRTQQEDSAVYLCASSRGGTSGGQETQYFGPGTRLLVL.